The 11 T cell receptor beta chains in this list originate from one sample, sequenced in a study of shared clonotypes between healthy human individuals. Clones were sequenced by immunoSEQ multiplex PCR, and TCRdb holds only the in-frame ones, with some missing. The sample holds about 1.5 million clones, 95% to 97% seen once. The sample comprised naive CD4+ T cells sorted from blood. Subset indicated: CD45RA+ positively selected. The origin of the receptors is a young man in good health.

This clone is a singleton in its sample. The gene calls are TRBV29-1 and TRBJ2-1, with 9 bases lining up with TRBD1. J gave up 7 bases and V 4 bases, and 8 bases lay outside the gene matches. CDR1 is SQVTM, CDR2 ANQGSEA, per germline. There are 14 residues in the CDR3. The CDR3 DNA reads as TGCAGCGTTGCCTGGGACAGGGTGAATAATGAGCAGTTCTTC. It yields the protein CSVAWDRVNNEQFF.

This chain joins TRBV7-6 and TRBJ2-3; 10 positions agree with TRBD2. The germline V gene encodes CDR1 SGHVS and CDR2 FNYEAQ. This CDR3 is 17 amino acids long. After removal of 1 base from V and 3 bases from J, the junction contained 7 bases not matched to a gene. The CDR3 is CASSLGVGTSETDTQYF. The CDR3 nucleotides read TGTGCCAGCAGCTTAGGGGTAGGGACTAGCGAGACAGATACGCAGTATTTT.

This clone appeared once. The rearrangement uses TRBV6-6 and TRBJ2-7; D remains ambiguous. Trimming took 6 bases from V and 2 from J, leaving 8 bases between them. The germline CDR1 and CDR2 sequences are MNHNY and SVGAGI (reference sequence). The CDR3 totals 12 residues. The chain's CDR3 is CASRNSPYEQYF. DNA for the CDR3: TGTGCCAGCAGGAACAGCCCCTACGAGCAGTACTTC.

The chain joins TRBV7-9 to TRBJ1-1; TRBD1 is a possible D gene (5 bases). Per the germline V gene, CDR1 is SEHNR and CDR2 is FQNEAQ (reference sequence). The CDR3 sequence is 15 residues long. V was trimmed by 0 bases and J by 1 base, leaving 9 bases between them. CDR3 DNA sequence: TGTGCCAGCAGCTTAGCGGGGCGACGGAACACTGAAGCTTTCTTT. Encoded protein: CASSLAGRRNTEAFF. The full variable domain, its missing parts supplied by reference TRBV7-9 and TRBJ1-1, is DTGVSQNPRHKITKRGQNVTFRCDPISEHNRLYWYRQTLGQGPEFLTYFQNEAQLEKSRLLSDRFSAERPKGSFSTLEIQRTEQGDSAMYLCASSLAGRRNTEAFFGQGTRLTVV.

This rearrangement joins TRBV28 to TRBJ2-3, with D possibly called TRBD1 or TRBD2 (6 bases each). Trimming removed 1 base from V and 0 bases from J, with 11 bases in between. This CDR3 spans 16 amino acids. Germline-derived CDR1 and CDR2 are MDHEN and SYDVKM. The CDR3 DNA reads TGTGCCAGCAGTTTATCTCAGGGGACTAGCACAGATACGCAGTATTTT. It codes for CASSLSQGTSTDTQYF. Together with reference TRBV28 and TRBJ2-3, the CDR3 gives the full variable domain: DVKVTQSSRYLVKRTGEKVFLECVQDMDHENMFWYRQDPGLGLRLIYFSYDVKMKEKGDIPEGYSVSREKKERFSLILESASTNQTSMYLCASSLSQGTSTDTQYFGPGTRLTVL.

The chain links TRBV10-3 to TRBJ2-3, with TRBD2 identical over 7 bases. V shed 6 bases, J shed 3 bases, and the junction held 6 bases outside the gene matches. Germline CDR1 reads ENHRY; CDR2 reads SYGVKD. The CDR3 runs to 14 residues. CDR3 region: CAIRSGKITDTQYF. The CDR3 DNA reads TGTGCCATCAGGAGCGGGAAAATAACAGATACGCAGTATTTT.

This chain uses TRBV10-1 with TRBJ2-7; 7 bases fit TRBD1. CDR1 and CDR2 (germline): WNHNN, SYGVQD (reference sequence). The CDR3 contains 14 residues. V was clipped by 6 bases and J by 2 bases; unmatched bases: 7. The CDR3 DNA is TGCGCCAGCAGCAACACAGGGGACCCCTACGAGCAGTACTTC. This gives the protein CASSNTGDPYEQYF.

The CDR3 spells CASSSPGQQAKLFF. DNA of the CDR3: TGTGCCAGCAGCTCTCCCGGACAGCAAGCAAAACTGTTTTTT. The chain links TRBV7-2 to TRBJ1-4, with D perhaps TRBD1 (6 bases). With 4 bases removed from V and 10 bases from J, the gap between germline ends came to 16 bases. Per the germline V gene, CDR1 is SGHTA and CDR2 is FQGNSA. The CDR3 has 14 residues.

This chain connects TRBV5-1 to TRBJ2-1, with 15 bases identical to TRBD2. Germline CDR1 reads SGHRS; CDR2 reads YFSETQ. J gave up 8 bases and V 4 bases, and 7 bases lay outside the gene matches. The CDR3 totals 16 residues. Here the CDR3 DNA reads TGCGCCAGCAGCCCGGGACTAGCGGGAGGCTGGGATGAGCAGTTCTTC. Its protein is CASSPGLAGGWDEQFF.

This chain uses TRBV19 with TRBJ2-4; D is unclear. Deletions cut 3 bases from V and 0 bases from J, with 9 bases between. This CDR3 is 15 amino acids long. Germline CDR1 LNHDA, CDR2 SQIVND (reference sequence). In DNA form, the CDR3 reads TGTGCCAGTAGTATCGGGTACATAGCCAAAAACATTCAGTACTTC. It is translated as CASSIGYIAKNIQYF. The whole variable domain, filled in from reference TRBV19 and TRBJ2-4, reads DGGITQSPKYLFRKEGQNVTLSCEQNLNHDAMYWYRQDPGQGLRLIYYSQIVNDFQKGDIAEGYSVSREKKESFPLTVTSAQKNPTAFYLCASSIGYIAKNIQYFGAGTRLSVL.

The chain links TRBV19 to TRBJ2-5, with 9 bases aligning to TRBD2. Germline CDR1 and CDR2: LNHDA and SQIVND (reference sequence). The CDR3 has 15 residues. The trim removed 3 bases at V and 3 bases at J, leaving 5 bases unmatched. CDR3 protein: CASSIGLARKETQYF. The CDR3 DNA is TGTGCCAGTAGTATTGGACTAGCGAGAAAAGAGACCCAGTACTTC. Full variable domain (rest looked up from reference TRBV19 and TRBJ2-5): DGGITQSPKYLFRKEGQNVTLSCEQNLNHDAMYWYRQDPGQGLRLIYYSQIVNDFQKGDIAEGYSVSREKKESFPLTVTSAQKNPTAFYLCASSIGLARKETQYFGPGTRLLVL.